Listed below are T cell receptor beta chains from one sample, sequenced in a study of shared clonotypes between healthy human individuals. Generated by immunoSEQ multiplex PCR, the TCRdb table keeps only in-frame clones and is missing some. The sample comprises some 1,100,000 clones, approximately 80% of which are singletons, and around 0.47% rests with the top ten. The sequenced material came from memory CD4+ T cells from PBMCs. All receptors derive from a man younger than 35 in good health. Some clones in this sample may be carry-over from other donors' samples. CDR3s include the opening cysteine and the closing phenylalanine or tryptophan. D genes are given only for firm matches. Some rows have no size entry. The others give once, few or many, or a class for an expanded clone.

d_call clone_size j_call v_call cdr3_aa cdr3_nt
TRBD2 . TRBJ2-7 TRBV25-1 CASSGGSYSSYEQYF TGTGCCAGCTCGGGAGGATCATACTCCTCCTACGAGCAGTACTTC
TRBD1 . TRBJ1-2 TRBV10-3 CAISEGQGAYGYTF TGTGCCATCAGTGAGGGACAGGGTGCCTATGGCTACACCTTC
TRBD2 . TRBJ2-7 TRBV6-5 CASSRPGLSFEQYF TGTGCCAGCAGCCGACCGGGACTAAGTTTCGAGCAGTACTTC
. . TRBJ2-3 TRBV19 CASRMGVGRTDTQYF TGTGCCAGTAGAATGGGTGTGGGCCGCACAGATACGCAGTATTTT
TRBD1 . TRBJ2-5 TRBV5-6 CASNDRGAETQYF TGTGCCAGCAACGACAGGGGGGCGGAGACCCAGTACTTC
. once TRBJ2-1 TRBV7-2 CASSLDGSNEQFF TGTGCCAGCAGCCTAGACGGGAGTAATGAGCAGTTCTTC
. . TRBJ1-4 TRBV29-1 CSVSGRSTNEKLFF TGCAGCGTTTCTGGGCGCTCAACTAATGAAAAACTGTTTTTT
. . TRBJ1-3 TRBV28 CASSLTGNTIYF TGTGCCAGCAGCCTTACAGGAAACACCATATATTTT
. . TRBJ2-5 TRBV7-2 CASSLGGRGKTQYF TGTGCCAGCAGCTTAGGTGGCAGGGGAAAGACCCAGTACTTC
TRBD2 . TRBJ2-7 TRBV15 CATSRGTSGIGEQYF TGTGCCACCAGCAGAGGGACTAGCGGGATCGGAGAGCAGTACTTC
TRBD1 . TRBJ2-4 TRBV28 CASSLQGLVAKNIQYF TGTGCCAGCAGTCTACAGGGGTTGGTCGCCAAAAACATTCAGTACTTC
TRBD1 . TRBJ2-5 TRBV11-2 CASSSGTGEETQYF TGTGCCAGCAGCTCAGGGACAGGGGAAGAGACCCAGTACTTC
. . TRBJ1-1 TRBV7-9 CASSPPGGTEAFF TGTGCCAGCAGCCCCCCTGGGGGGACTGAAGCTTTCTTT
. . TRBJ1-4 TRBV5-4 CASSLGEQGTGEKLFF TGTGCCAGCAGCCTGGGCGAACAGGGAACGGGGGAAAAACTGTTTTTT
. . TRBJ1-4 TRBV2 CASSESGLYEKLFF TGTGCCAGCAGTGAATCCGGGCTTTACGAAAAACTGTTTTTT
TRBD1 . TRBJ2-7 TRBV6-6 CASSYLGGTGAYEQYF TGTGCCAGCAGTTACCTCGGTGGGACAGGTGCCTACGAGCAGTACTTC
. few TRBJ2-2 TRBV6-5 CASSTLGLLTGELFF TGTGCCAGCAGCACCCTTGGACTTCTTACCGGGGAGCTGTTTTTT
. . TRBJ2-7 TRBV18 CASSPYSGPSYEQYF TGTGCCAGCTCACCGTACAGCGGGCCCTCCTACGAGCAGTACTTC
TRBD2 . TRBJ2-1 TRBV6-1 CASSEVVAGEQFF TGTGCCAGCAGTGAAGTCGTAGCGGGGGAGCAGTTCTTC
. . TRBJ2-1 TRBV9 CASSAANEQFF TGTGCCAGCAGCGCGGCCAATGAGCAGTTCTTC
. . TRBJ1-1 TRBV10-3 CAIIASGNTEAFF TGTGCCATCATTGCTTCGGGGAACACTGAAGCTTTCTTT
. once TRBJ2-5 TRBV30 CAWSLGQETQYF TGTGCCTGGAGTCTGGGTCAAGAGACCCAGTACTTC
. . TRBJ2-2 TRBV5-1 CASSFTGPNTGELFF TGCGCCAGCAGCTTCACAGGGCCGAACACCGGGGAGCTGTTTTTT
TRBD2 . TRBJ2-7 TRBV28 CASRGEGPYEQYF TGTGCCAGCAGGGGGGAGGGCCCCTACGAGCAGTACTTC
. . TRBJ1-1 TRBV4-3 CASSQDLNTEAFF TGCGCCAGCAGCCAAGATTTGAACACTGAAGCTTTCTTT
. . TRBJ2-7 TRBV28 CASSLQGGEQYF TGTGCCAGCAGTTTACAGGGTGGGGAGCAGTACTTC
. . TRBJ2-4 TRBV4-1 CASSQVTLAAGLQYF TGCGCCAGCAGCCAAGTTACCCTAGCCGCCGGCCTTCAGTACTTC
. . TRBJ2-7 TRBV7-3 CASSPGSLYEQYF TGTGCCAGCAGCCCCGGTAGTTTGTACGAGCAGTACTTC
. . TRBJ2-6 TRBV28 CASSFQRAGANVLTF TGTGCCAGCAGTTTTCAAAGGGCTGGGGCCAACGTCCTGACTTTC
. . TRBJ2-7 TRBV5-1 CASSLVGGNEQYF TGCGCCAGCAGCTTGGTTGGAGGAAACGAGCAGTACTTC
TRBD1 . TRBJ1-6 TRBV5-4 CASSEGGTAYNSPLHF TGTGCCAGCAGCGAGGGCGGGACAGCTTATAATTCACCCCTCCACTTT
. . TRBJ1-4 TRBV5-1 CASKQGGDEKLFF TGCGCCAGCAAACAGGGAGGGGACGAAAAACTGTTTTTT
. once TRBJ1-5 TRBV28 CASSLARRAGDRNQPQHF TGTGCCAGCAGTTTAGCCCGTAGGGCAGGCGACCGCAATCAGCCCCAGCATTTT
TRBD2 . TRBJ2-3 TRBV18 CASSRRGSVTDTQYF TGTGCCAGCTCACGCCGCGGGAGTGTAACAGATACGCAGTATTTT
. . TRBJ1-1 TRBV28 CASSLIGENTEAFF TGTGCCAGCAGTTTAATTGGGGAGAACACTGAAGCTTTCTTT
. few TRBJ2-3 TRBV9 CASSPRVRAAGTDTQYF TGTGCCAGCAGCCCTCGGGTCCGAGCAGCGGGCACAGATACGCAGTATTTT
. . TRBJ1-5 TRBV28 CASTDNGNQPQHF TGTGCCAGCACCGACAACGGCAATCAGCCCCAGCATTTT
. . TRBJ2-3 TRBV29-1 CSVLRTVSTDTQYF TGCAGCGTTCTCCGGACAGTTAGCACAGATACGCAGTATTTT
. . TRBJ1-1 TRBV6-1 CASSEAILGRAEAFF TGTGCCAGCAGTGAAGCGATCCTCGGACGAGCTGAAGCTTTCTTT